This TCR beta chain was profiled in a study of neurological immune-mediated disorders. Indicated time point: longitudinal time-point 1 (baseline). The healthy controls volunteered at a blood bank in Maryland, USA. cDNA was made by 5'RACE with 10-nucleotide random UMIs. TCRdb re-derived calls from the 5' RACE reads in MiXCR, one entry per CDR3 protein. Here the sample spans about 71,000 distinct CDR3 sequences, 9.5% to 13% being singletons. V shed 11 bases and J 4 bases; nucleotides not matched to a gene: 12. CDR1 and CDR2 from the germline V gene are MNHNS and SASEGT. The CDR3 runs 14 residues. This clonotype was counted many times.

The rearrangement links TRBV6-1 to TRBJ2-7, with 9 bases lining up with TRBD1. Input material: PBMCs. The receptor comes from a man younger than 40 in good health. DNA of the CDR3: TGTGCCTCTGGAGTCAACAGGGGGCCGTACGAGCAGTACTTC. Protein sequence: CASGVNRGPYEQYF.